The 28 T cell receptor beta chains given below trace back to one sample, sequenced in a study of cytomegalovirus exposure and HLA in healthy donors. Primers for the PCR totalled 60 Vbeta and 13 Jbeta. Here immunoSEQ multiplex PCR was the method, and the copy in TCRdb shows in-frame clones only, minus some. Of 150,000 to 200,000 clones listed, about four fifths are singletons. The sequenced sample was PBMCs. The receptor set was obtained from a male donor in good health and CMV-seronegative.

The chain recombines TRBV6-5 with TRBJ2-7; a possible D gene is TRBD2 (5 bases). Trimming left V 0 bases short and J 4 bases short, with 7 bases between. The germline CDR1 and CDR2 sequences are MNHEY and SVGAGI. The CDR3 has 13 amino acids. For the CDR3, the DNA is TGTGCCAGCAGTTACTCTAGAGGGTACGAGCAGTACTTC. Translation gives CASSYSRGYEQYF.

The chain employs TRBV29-1 and TRBJ2-1; possible D gene TRBD2, 6 bases. The CDR3 is 13 residues long. V was shortened by 7 bases and J by 2 bases, with 12 bases between the two germline ends. Germline V gives CDR1 SQVTM, CDR2 ANQGSEA. CDR3 in DNA: TGCAGCGGGGGGAGGAGTACCTACAATGAGCAGTTCTTC. The encoded protein is CSGGRSTYNEQFF.

This clone came up a few times. The V gene is TRBV6-5, the J gene TRBJ1-6, with 7 bases lining up with TRBD1. CDR1 MNHEY and CDR2 SVGAGI come from the germline V gene. This CDR3 has 14 amino acids. V lost 5 bases, J lost 11 bases, and 9 bases stayed unmatched. CDR3 sequence reads: CASSQGGSLTPLHF. CDR3 bases: TGTGCCAGCAGTCAAGGGGGCAGCCTAACACCCCTCCACTTT.

On this clone: At the DNA level, this CDR3 is encoded by other sequences in the same sample as well. The chain couples TRBV30 to TRBJ2-1; possibly TRBD1 for D (6 bases). The CDR3 loop spans 12 amino acids. Trimming shortened V by 2 bases and J by 7 bases, and 9 bases separated the two germline ends. The germline V gene has CDR1 GTSNPN and CDR2 SVGIG (reference sequence). The CDR3 region is CAWSPRGNEQFF. DNA for the CDR3: TGTGCCTGGAGTCCCAGGGGTAATGAGCAGTTCTTC. Full variable domain (rest looked up from reference TRBV30 and TRBJ2-1): SQTIHQWPATLVQPVGSPLSLECTVEGTSNPNLYWYRQAAGRGLQLLFYSVGIGQISSEVPQNLSASRPQDRQFILSSKKLLLSDSGFYLCAWSPRGNEQFFGPGTRLTVL.

V gene TRBV30 combines with J gene TRBJ2-1; possibly TRBD1 for D (6 bases). Trimming cost V 0 bases and J 9 bases, with 12 bases left between them. The CDR3 is 13 amino acids. Germline CDR1 reads GTSNPN; CDR2 reads SVGIG (reference sequence). In DNA form, the CDR3 reads TGTGCCTGGAGTGTACTGGGGACACCTGAGCAGTTCTTC. Residues: CAWSVLGTPEQFF.

The J gene is TRBJ2-2, the V gene TRBV9; 7 bases fit TRBD2. The V segment lost 4 bases and the J segment 6 bases; nucleotides outside the gene matches: 6. The CDR3 sequence is 14 residues long. Germline CDR1 and CDR2: SGDLS and YYNGEE. The CDR3, as DNA: TGTGCCAGCAGCCGGACTAGTGACCCCGGGGAGCTGTTTTTT. This translates into CASSRTSDPGELFF. The full variable domain, in which reference TRBV9 and TRBJ2-2 provide the parts outside the CDR3, is DSGVTQTPKHLITATGQRVTLRCSPRSGDLSVYWYQQSLDQGLQFLIQYYNGEERAKGNILERFSAQQFPDLHSELNLSSLELGDSALYFCASSRTSDPGELFFGEGSRLTVL.

This clone was counted once. The J gene is TRBJ2-4, the V gene TRBV29-1; a weak D match, TRBD2 (6 bases). From germline, CDR1 is SQVTM and CDR2 ANQGSEA. The CDR3 runs 13 residues. V dropped 7 bases and J dropped 2 bases, with 12 bases sitting between them. The CDR3 loop reads CSASGGSKNIQYF. The CDR3 DNA sequence: TGCAGCGCCTCCGGGGGATCCAAAAACATTCAGTACTTC.

The chain employs TRBV5-1 and TRBJ2-5; D is undetermined. The CDR3 length is 15 residues. Trimming left V 0 bases short and J 0 bases short, with 9 bases between. Per germline, CDR1 SGHRS and CDR2 YFSETQ. CDR3 nucleotide sequence: TGCGCCAGCAGCTTGGATGGCGGCAACCAAGAGACCCAGTACTTC. As protein: CASSLDGGNQETQYF. Filled out from reference TRBV5-1 and TRBJ2-5, the complete variable domain reads KAGVTQTPRYLIKTRGQQVTLSCSPISGHRSVSWYQQTPGQGLQFLFEYFSETQRNKGNFPGRFSGRQFSNSRSEMNVSTLELGDSALYLCASSLDGGNQETQYFGPGTRLLVL.

This chain uses TRBV6-1 with TRBJ1-1, with D tentatively TRBD1 (5 bases). The CDR3 loop spans 12 amino acids. V was clipped by 4 bases and J by 4 bases, with 7 bases between them. Germline CDR1 reads MNHNS; CDR2 reads SASEGT. The CDR3: CASSAGFTEAFF. CDR3 nucleotide sequence: TGTGCCAGCAGTGCAGGGTTCACTGAAGCTTTCTTT.

The chain uses TRBV4-2 and TRBJ1-1, with D perhaps TRBD1 (5 bases). Germline CDR1 reads LGHNA; CDR2 reads YNFKEQ. This CDR3 contains 17 residues. V shed 0 bases and J shed 1 base, with 15 bases lying between them. The CDR3 sequence is CASSQDRKAGSNTEAFF. The DNA of the CDR3 is TGTGCCAGCAGCCAAGATCGAAAGGCAGGGTCGAACACTGAAGCTTTCTTT.

This rearrangement joins TRBV28 to TRBJ2-1; the D gene is possibly TRBD2 (6 bases). Germline CDR1 MDHEN, CDR2 SYDVKM. CDR3 length: 14 amino acids. V dropped 6 bases and J dropped 4 bases, with 13 bases sitting between them. This CDR3 is CASRPASVYNEQFF. CDR3 DNA sequence: TGTGCCAGCAGACCGGCTAGCGTATACAATGAGCAGTTCTTC.

Written as DNA, the CDR3 is TGTGCCATCAGTGAGCTTAGCGGGAGGGGGTACGAGCAGTACTTC. Translated, it gives CAISELSGRGYEQYF. V gene TRBV10-3 combines with J gene TRBJ2-7; 11 bases are a match to TRBD2. Germline-derived CDR1 and CDR2 are ENHRY and SYGVKD. V dropped 2 bases and J dropped 4; count of bases not matched to a gene: 4. The CDR3 consists of 15 residues.

This clone was counted between two and nine times. V gene TRBV5-1 combines with J gene TRBJ1-6; D might be TRBD1 (5 bases). V dropped 2 bases and J dropped 7 bases, with 16 bases sitting between them. CDR1 is SGHRS and CDR2 is YFSETQ in the germline V gene. CDR3 size: 16 residues. The chain's CDR3 is CASSFGLGAFNSPLHF. The CDR3 region has the DNA TGCGCCAGCAGCTTTGGGCTTGGGGCGTTCAATTCACCCCTCCACTTT. Based on the CDR3 plus reference TRBV5-1 and TRBJ1-6, the full variable domain is KAGVTQTPRYLIKTRGQQVTLSCSPISGHRSVSWYQQTPGQGLQFLFEYFSETQRNKGNFPGRFSGRQFSNSRSEMNVSTLELGDSALYLCASSFGLGAFNSPLHFGNGTRLTVT.

V gene TRBV12-5 combines with J gene TRBJ2-7; 8 bases align to TRBD1. This CDR3 is 17 amino acids long. Per germline, CDR1 LGHNT and CDR2 FRNRAP. Trimming cost V 1 base and J 4 bases; bases outside gene matches: 12. The CDR3 loop is CASGLAPSTGVIYEQYF. The DNA of the CDR3 is TGTGCTAGTGGTTTGGCCCCTTCGACAGGGGTAATTTACGAGCAGTACTTC.

The CDR3 nucleotides read TGTGCCAGCAGCAGGACTAGCGGGGGGAATGAGCAGTTCTTC. This encodes CASSRTSGGNEQFF. The gene calls are TRBV6-1 and TRBJ2-1, with 14 nucleotides matching TRBD2. The V gene's germline CDR1 is MNHNS and CDR2 SASEGT. This CDR3 is built from 14 residues. The J segment lost 7 bases and the V segment lost 6 bases, leaving 2 bases of the junction unmatched.

V usage is TRBV2 and J usage is TRBJ1-1; tentatively, D is TRBD1 (5 bases). Germline V gives CDR1 SNHLY, CDR2 FYNNEI. Trimming cost V 2 bases and J 8 bases, with 18 bases left between them. CDR3 length: 15 amino acids. CDR3 DNA: TGTGCCAGCAGTGAACAGCGGGCAGGGATATACGAAGCTTTCTTT. Translation: CASSEQRAGIYEAFF.

The genes are TRBV5-1 and TRBJ2-7; 8 bases line up with TRBD1. Germline CDR1 SGHRS, CDR2 YFSETQ. This CDR3 is 14 amino acids long. The trim removed 4 bases at V and 5 bases at J, leaving 8 bases unmatched. CDR3 sequence (DNA): TGCGCCAGCAGCCCCGGCCAGGGGGCAAACGAGCAGTACTTC. This encodes CASSPGQGANEQYF. Full variable domain (missing parts from reference TRBV5-1 and TRBJ2-7): KAGVTQTPRYLIKTRGQQVTLSCSPISGHRSVSWYQQTPGQGLQFLFEYFSETQRNKGNFPGRFSGRQFSNSRSEMNVSTLELGDSALYLCASSPGQGANEQYFGPGTRLTVT.

The rearrangement links TRBV18 to TRBJ2-1; D not certain. The CDR3 has 15 amino acids. Germline V gene sequence: CDR1 KGHSH, CDR2 LQKENI. V gave up 0 bases and J gave up 2 bases, with 8 bases separating them. For the CDR3, the DNA is TGTGCCAGCTCACCACCAGACAAGACCTACAATGAGCAGTTCTTC. It yields the protein CASSPPDKTYNEQFF.

This clone occurred a few times. This rearrangement joins TRBV7-9 to TRBJ2-6; 7 nucleotides line up with TRBD1. Trimming took 1 base from V and 4 from J; bases not matched to a gene: 1. The germline CDR1 and CDR2 sequences are SEHNR and FQNEAQ (reference sequence). The CDR3 totals 15 residues. CDR3 nucleotides: TGTGCCAGCAGCTTAGGCAGGGGGGGGGCCAACGTCCTGACTTTC. This sequence encodes CASSLGRGGANVLTF.

V is TRBV11-2 and J is TRBJ2-5, with 12 bases that match TRBD2. The V segment lost 5 bases and the J segment 3 bases; nucleotides outside the gene matches: 7. Germline V gene lookup returns CDR1 SGHAT and CDR2 FQNNGV. This CDR3 region has 16 residues. In DNA form, the CDR3 reads TGTGCCAGCAGCACCGCTAGCGGGGGGGCCAAAGAGACCCAGTACTTC. Translating it yields CASSTASGGAKETQYF.

The gene calls are TRBV7-6 and TRBJ2-1, with 11 positions matching TRBD2. Unmatched junction bases numbered 5, after V lost 5 bases and J lost 2 bases. Germline CDR1 reads SGHVS; CDR2 reads FNYEAQ. The CDR3 totals 16 residues. CDR3: CASSHRTSGPYNEQFF. The CDR3 DNA sequence: TGTGCCAGCAGCCACAGGACTAGCGGGCCCTACAATGAGCAGTTCTTC.

The genes are TRBV6-5 and TRBJ2-3; 10 bases align to TRBD2. V shed 6 bases, J shed 4 bases, and the junction held 4 bases outside the gene matches. The CDR3 contains 14 residues. The germline gives CDR1 MNHEY, CDR2 SVGAGI. CDR3: CASSLAGGPDTQYF. The CDR3, as DNA: TGTGCCAGCAGCTTAGCGGGGGGACCAGATACGCAGTATTTT.

The rearrangement links TRBV7-9 to TRBJ1-5; TRBD1 might be the D (6 bases). Trimming removed 5 bases at V and 2 bases at J, with 13 bases between. CDR3 size: 15 residues. CDR1 SEHNR and CDR2 FQNEAQ come from the germline V gene (reference sequence). DNA for the CDR3: TGTGCCAGCAGCGGAACAGGGTCGGGCAATCAGCCCCAGCATTTT. The encoded protein is CASSGTGSGNQPQHF.

CDR3 sequence: CATSQRTSGQTSSTDTQYF. CDR3 sequence (DNA): TGTGCCACCAGCCAGAGGACTAGCGGTCAAACTTCTAGCACAGATACGCAGTATTTT. J is TRBJ2-3 and V is TRBV15, with 10 bases aligning to TRBD2. V dropped 5 bases and J dropped 0; count of bases not matched to a gene: 14. The CDR3 is made up of 19 amino acids. The germline V gene encodes CDR1 LNHNV and CDR2 YYDKDF (reference sequence). Variable domain in full (rest from reference TRBV15 and TRBJ2-3): DAMVIQNPRYQVTQFGKPVTLSCSQTLNHNVMYWYQQKSSQAPKLLFHYYDKDFNNEADTPDNFQSRRPNTSFCFLDIRSPGLGDTAMYLCATSQRTSGQTSSTDTQYFGPGTRLTVL.

The genes are TRBV5-1 and TRBJ2-1; a possible D gene is TRBD1 (6 bases). The CDR3 has 17 residues. V gave up 0 bases and J gave up 3 bases, with 16 bases separating them. CDR1 and CDR2 from the germline V gene are SGHRS and YFSETQ. The CDR3 loop reads CASSLGPSRGYYNEQFF. In DNA form, the CDR3 reads TGCGCCAGCAGCTTGGGCCCCTCCAGGGGCTACTACAATGAGCAGTTCTTC.

The V gene is TRBV18, the J gene TRBJ1-5; D not resolved. Looked up from germline, CDR1 is KGHSH and CDR2 is LQKENI. The CDR3 runs to 19 residues. V gave up 4 bases and J gave up 4 bases, with 26 bases separating them. CDR3 DNA: TGTGCCAGCTCACGTCAACCGCGTCCCACCCGCGGGCAAAATCAGCCCCAGCATTTT. It encodes CASSRQPRPTRGQNQPQHF.

Details on this clone: One end of the junction does not line up with germline, which may come from a read error. The rearrangement uses TRBV7-9 and TRBJ1-5; 7 bases align to TRBD1. Germline loops: CDR1 SEHNR, CDR2 FQNEAQ (reference sequence). CDR3 length: 17 residues. The CDR3 loop reads CVSSYTGTAYSNQPQHF. DNA for the CDR3: TGTGTCAGCAGCTACACCGGGACAGCGTATAGCAATCAGCCCCAGCATTTT.

This chain uses TRBV27 with TRBJ1-1; D is ambiguous. The CDR3 is 11 residues long. Germline CDR1 MNHEY, CDR2 SMNVEV (reference sequence). Trimming cost V 6 bases and J 2 bases, with 4 bases left between them. CDR3 sequence reads: CASRHNTEAFF. The DNA for the CDR3 is TGTGCCAGCAGACATAACACTGAAGCTTTCTTT.